This TCR beta chain was recorded in a study of blood T cell repertoires in COVID-19. Germline lookup yields CDR1 SGHTA and CDR2 FQGNSA. The CDR3 is 14 residues long. V gave up 1 base and J gave up 6 bases, with 13 bases separating them. Clones were read by immunoSEQ multiplex PCR, and TCRdb kept only the in-frame ones, dropping some. The sample shows about 140,000 clones, about 80% of them seen only once. The chain links TRBV7-2 to TRBJ2-7, with a tentative D call TRBD2 (6 bases). This TCR came from a man aged 65-85 years who had recovered from COVID-19. The sample comprised peripheral blood. The CDR3 nucleotides are TGTGCCAGCAGCTTAGGGGGAGGTTTAAGCGAGCAGTACTTC. Translating gives CASSLGGGLSEQYF.